These T cell receptor beta chains were read from a single sample in a study of T cell responses to AZD1222 COVID-19 vaccine. Sequenced by immunoSEQ multiplex PCR; TCRdb stores in-frame clones only, minus some. The table shows approximately 91,000 clones, with approximately 90% occurring only once. The sequencing used peripheral blood, collected on day 0 of AZD1222 vaccination. These receptors all come from an adult in good health. Both conserved end residues are part of each CDR3. A D gene is named only where the DNA matches it firmly. Clone size is given for some rows only: seen once, a few or many times, or a class if the clone is expanded.

V	D	J	size	DNA	CDR3
TRBV19	.	TRBJ1-5	.	TGTGCCAGTAGTGTCGGTTGGGAGCAGCCCCAGCATTTT	CASSVGWEQPQHF
TRBV7-9	TRBD1	TRBJ2-7	.	TGTGCCAGCAGCTTAGGGACGGACAGGGTAAAACCCTACGAGCAGTACTTC	CASSLGTDRVKPYEQYF
TRBV7-9	.	TRBJ1-3	.	TGTGCCAGCAGCTCTGCAGGGTCTGGAAACACCATATATTTT	CASSSAGSGNTIYF
TRBV7-9	.	TRBJ1-4	once	TGTGCCTTAGAGTCCGTGACTGGTGAAAAACTGTTTTTT	CALESVTGEKLFF
TRBV9	.	TRBJ1-1	.	TGTGCCAGCAGCGTAGCCCAGGGGATCGCTGAAGCTTTCTTT	CASSVAQGIAEAFF
TRBV19	TRBD1	TRBJ1-1	.	TGTGCCACCACAGGGGGCGCGGGCACTGAAGCTTTCTTT	CATTGGAGTEAFF
TRBV11-2	TRBD1	TRBJ1-2	few	TGTGCCAGCAGACCTAACAGGGGGCGTGAAGGCTACACCTTC	CASRPNRGREGYTF
TRBV3-1/TRBV3-2	.	TRBJ1-5	.	TGTGCCAGCAGCCAACCATATCCCGGACAGAGCAGCAATCAGCCCCAGCATTTT	CASSQPYPGQSSNQPQHF
TRBV28	.	TRBJ2-7	.	TGTGCCAGTTTCTCCGGGTCGTTCGAGCAGTACTTC	CASFSGSFEQYF
TRBV6-5	.	TRBJ1-5	.	TGTGCCAGCAGCCCCCAGGGCGAGAATCAGCCCCAGCATTTT	CASSPQGENQPQHF
TRBV7-9	.	TRBJ2-2	.	TGTGCCAGCAGCTTAGGGGCAGCGAACACCGGGGAGCTGTTTTTT	CASSLGAANTGELFF
TRBV25-1	TRBD1	TRBJ1-2	.	TGTGCCAGCAGCCGAGACAGGGTGGGTGGCTACACCTTC	CASSRDRVGGYTF
TRBV3-1/TRBV3-2	.	TRBJ1-4	.	TGTGCCAGCAGCAGGGGTTCTGGGTCCCCTAATGAAAAACTGTTTTTT	CASSRGSGSPNEKLFF
TRBV7-6	.	TRBJ1-2	.	TGTGCCAGCAGCTCCACACGGGGTCCGTATGGCTACACCTTC	CASSSTRGPYGYTF
TRBV24-1	TRBD2	TRBJ2-1	.	TGTGCCACCAGTGACGCCGGGACTAGCTCCGGGTTAGGGTACAATGAGCAGTTCTTC	CATSDAGTSSGLGYNEQFF